Shown below are 4 T cell receptor beta chains from a single sample sequenced in a study of blood T cells in healthy people across ages. The use of a sample-barcoded 5' primer and a J-beta primer mix characterized a second PCR of about 7 to 12 cycles. TCRdb ran MiXCR on the 5' RACE reads and lists one entry per CDR3 protein. The profile covers 600,000 or so distinct CDR3 sequences, with around 48% appearing a single time and 20% to 25% taken by the ten largest. The sequenced sample consisted of blood. All receptors come from an elderly man in good health.

This chain links TRBV6-5 with TRBJ2-1; D may match TRBD1 or TRBD2 (6 bases each). The CDR3 loop spans 16 amino acids. CDR1 is MNHEY, CDR2 SVGAGI, per germline. Trimming removed 4 bases at V and 7 bases at J, with 20 bases between. CDR3 region: CASSCGGPHVRNEQFF. Here the CDR3 DNA reads TGTGCCAGCAGTTGTGGGGGGCCACACGTTCGGAATGAGCAGTTCTTC.

The V and J genes are TRBV4-3 and TRBJ1-1; perhaps TRBD1 as D (6 bases). The CDR3 runs to 13 residues. Deletions cut 3 bases from V and 8 bases from J, with 13 bases between. Germline CDR1 is LGHNA and CDR2 is YSLEER. The CDR3 nucleotides are TGCGCCAGCAGCCAGGGGGGGGCCTCGGAAGCTTTCTTT. Translating it yields CASSQGGASEAFF.

The V and J genes are TRBV7-2 and TRBJ2-6; D remains unclear. This CDR3 has 19 residues. V shed 4 bases and J shed 1 base, with 20 bases lying between them. Germline assignment: CDR1 SGHTA and CDR2 FQGNSA. The CDR3 nucleotides are TGTGCCAGCAGCTCCCGCCACCCCGGGCTCTCTTCTGGGGCCAACGTCCTGACTTTC. Protein product: CASSSRHPGLSSGANVLTF.

The table lists this clonotype with a count of one. CDR3 sequence: CASSGVGAADNEQFF. DNA for the CDR3: TGTGCCAGCAGTGGGGTGGGGGCCGCGGACAATGAGCAGTTCTTC. This chain links TRBV25-1 with TRBJ2-1; D might be TRBD1 (6 bases). With 4 bases removed from V and 5 bases from J, the gap between germline ends came to 15 bases. The CDR3 has 15 amino acids. CDR1 and CDR2 from the germline V gene are MGHDK and SYGVNS.